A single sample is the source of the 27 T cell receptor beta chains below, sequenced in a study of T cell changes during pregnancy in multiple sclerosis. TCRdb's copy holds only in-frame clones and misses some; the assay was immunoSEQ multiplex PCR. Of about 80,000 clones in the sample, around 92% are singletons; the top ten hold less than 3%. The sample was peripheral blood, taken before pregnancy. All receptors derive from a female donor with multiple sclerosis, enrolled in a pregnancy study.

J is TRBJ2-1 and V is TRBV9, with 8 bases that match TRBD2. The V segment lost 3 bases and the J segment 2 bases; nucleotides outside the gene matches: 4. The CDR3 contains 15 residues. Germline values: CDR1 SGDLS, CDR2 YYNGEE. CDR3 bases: TGTGCCAGCAGCGGCGGGAGGACACCCTACAATGAGCAGTTCTTC. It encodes CASSGGRTPYNEQFF.

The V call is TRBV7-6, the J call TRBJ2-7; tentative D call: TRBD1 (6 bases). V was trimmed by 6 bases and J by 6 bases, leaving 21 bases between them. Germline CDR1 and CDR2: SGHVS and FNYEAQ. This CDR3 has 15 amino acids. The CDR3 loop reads CASRFHPRGSGEQYF. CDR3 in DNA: TGTGCCAGCAGGTTTCATCCAAGGGGGTCTGGCGAGCAGTACTTC.

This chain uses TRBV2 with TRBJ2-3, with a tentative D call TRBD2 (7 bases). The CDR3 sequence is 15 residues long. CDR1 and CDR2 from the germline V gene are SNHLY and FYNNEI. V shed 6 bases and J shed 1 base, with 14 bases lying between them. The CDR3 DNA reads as TGTGCCAGCAGGGGGGGGCTAGCGGGCACAGATACGCAGTATTTT. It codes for CASRGGLAGTDTQYF.

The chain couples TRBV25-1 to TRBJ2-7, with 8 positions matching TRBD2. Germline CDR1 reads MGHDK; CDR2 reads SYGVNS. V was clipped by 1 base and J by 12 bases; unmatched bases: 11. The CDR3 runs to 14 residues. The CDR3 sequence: CASSEFDGRGRLYF. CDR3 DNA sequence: TGTGCCAGCAGTGAATTTGACGGGAGGGGTAGGTTGTACTTC.

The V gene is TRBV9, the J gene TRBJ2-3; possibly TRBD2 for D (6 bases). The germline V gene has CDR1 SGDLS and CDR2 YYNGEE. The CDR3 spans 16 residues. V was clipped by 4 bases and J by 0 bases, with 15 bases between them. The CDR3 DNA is TGTGCCAGCAGCTTTCCCCGGGGGACTAGCACAGATACGCAGTATTTT. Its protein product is CASSFPRGTSTDTQYF.

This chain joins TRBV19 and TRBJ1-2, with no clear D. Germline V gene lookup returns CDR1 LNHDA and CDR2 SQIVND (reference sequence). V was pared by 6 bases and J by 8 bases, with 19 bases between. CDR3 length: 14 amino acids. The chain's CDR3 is CASSSSGVPGGYTF. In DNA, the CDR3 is TGTGCCAGTAGCTCCTCCGGAGTCCCGGGAGGCTACACCTTC. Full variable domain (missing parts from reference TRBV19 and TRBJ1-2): DGGITQSPKYLFRKEGQNVTLSCEQNLNHDAMYWYRQDPGQGLRLIYYSQIVNDFQKGDIAEGYSVSREKKESFPLTVTSAQKNPTAFYLCASSSSGVPGGYTFGSGTRLTVV.

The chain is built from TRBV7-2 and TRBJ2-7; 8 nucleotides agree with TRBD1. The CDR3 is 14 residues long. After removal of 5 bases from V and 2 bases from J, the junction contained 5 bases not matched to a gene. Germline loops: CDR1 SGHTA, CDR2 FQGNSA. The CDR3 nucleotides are TGTGCCAGCAGCGAAGACAGGGGTCCCTACGAGCAGTACTTC. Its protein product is CASSEDRGPYEQYF.

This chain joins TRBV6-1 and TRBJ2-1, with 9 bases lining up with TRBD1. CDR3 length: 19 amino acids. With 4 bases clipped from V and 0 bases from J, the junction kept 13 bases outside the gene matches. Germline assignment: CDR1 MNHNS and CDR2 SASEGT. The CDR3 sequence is CASSVLGQGAFSSYNEQFF. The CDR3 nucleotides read TGTGCCAGCAGTGTTCTGGGACAGGGCGCCTTTAGCTCCTACAATGAGCAGTTCTTC.

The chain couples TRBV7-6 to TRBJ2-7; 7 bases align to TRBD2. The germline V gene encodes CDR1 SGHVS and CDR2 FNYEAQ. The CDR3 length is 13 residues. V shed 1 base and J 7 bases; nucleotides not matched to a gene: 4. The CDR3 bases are TGTGCCAGCAGCTTAGAAGCGGGACTGGAGCAGTACTTC. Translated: CASSLEAGLEQYF.

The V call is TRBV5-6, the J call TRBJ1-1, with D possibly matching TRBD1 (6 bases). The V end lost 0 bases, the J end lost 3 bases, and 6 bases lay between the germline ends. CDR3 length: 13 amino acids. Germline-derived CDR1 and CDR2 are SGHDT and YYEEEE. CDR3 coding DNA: TGTGCCAGCAGCTTGGACAGGGACACTGAAGCTTTCTTT. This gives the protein CASSLDRDTEAFF.

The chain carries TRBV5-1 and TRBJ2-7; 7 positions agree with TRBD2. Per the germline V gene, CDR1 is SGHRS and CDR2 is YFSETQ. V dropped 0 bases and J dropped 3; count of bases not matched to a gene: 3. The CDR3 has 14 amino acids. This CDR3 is CASSLASGDYEQYF. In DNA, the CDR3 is TGCGCCAGCAGCTTGGCGAGCGGGGACTACGAGCAGTACTTC.

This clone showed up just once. CDR3 region: CASSPGQGWEKLFF. In DNA, the CDR3 is TGTGCCAGCAGCCCAGGACAGGGGTGGGAAAAACTGTTTTTT. The rearrangement links TRBV7-9 to TRBJ1-4, with 9 bases lining up with TRBD1. Trimming at V came to 5 bases and at J to 8 bases, leaving 6 bases not matched to a gene. In germline, CDR1 is SEHNR, CDR2 FQNEAQ (reference sequence). This CDR3 has 14 amino acids.

The CDR3 bases are TGTGCCAGTAGTCCCCGGGAGGTTCCTAACTATGGCTACACCTTC. This codes for CASSPREVPNYGYTF. The chain combines TRBV19 with TRBJ1-2; D unresolved. V dropped 5 bases and J dropped 0 bases, with 13 bases sitting between them. Germline V gene sequence: CDR1 LNHDA, CDR2 SQIVND (reference sequence). This CDR3 is built from 15 residues.

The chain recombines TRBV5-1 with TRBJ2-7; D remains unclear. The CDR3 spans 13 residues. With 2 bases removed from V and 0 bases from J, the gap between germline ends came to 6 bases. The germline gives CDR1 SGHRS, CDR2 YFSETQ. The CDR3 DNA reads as TGCGCCAGCAGCTTCCCTAGCTCCTACGAGCAGTACTTC. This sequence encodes CASSFPSSYEQYF.

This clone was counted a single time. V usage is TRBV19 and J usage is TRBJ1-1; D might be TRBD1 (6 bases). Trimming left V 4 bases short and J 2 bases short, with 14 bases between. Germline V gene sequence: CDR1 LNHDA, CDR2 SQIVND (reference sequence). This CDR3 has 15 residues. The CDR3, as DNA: TGTGCCAGTAGTACCACCGGGACATCAAACACTGAAGCTTTCTTT. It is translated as CASSTTGTSNTEAFF.

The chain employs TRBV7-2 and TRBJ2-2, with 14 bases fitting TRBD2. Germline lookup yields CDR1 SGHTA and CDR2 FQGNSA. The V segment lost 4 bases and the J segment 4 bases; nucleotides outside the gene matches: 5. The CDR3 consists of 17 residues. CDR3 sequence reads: CASSSTSGREGTGELFF. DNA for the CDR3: TGTGCCAGCAGCTCGACTAGCGGGAGGGAAGGCACCGGGGAGCTGTTTTTT.

CDR3 sequence (DNA): TGTGCCAGCAGTGAAGCGCCCGGGACAGGGACCGAGCAGTACTTC. Translating it yields CASSEAPGTGTEQYF. V is TRBV2 and J is TRBJ2-7; 9 bases are shared with TRBD1. From germline, CDR1 is SNHLY and CDR2 FYNNEI. This CDR3 has 15 residues. The junction had 6 bases not matched to a gene; V was cut back by 0 bases and J by 6 bases.

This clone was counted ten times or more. CDR3: CASSPGLNTEAFF. CDR3 DNA: TGTGCCAGCTCACCAGGGCTGAACACTGAAGCTTTCTTT. The rearrangement links TRBV18 to TRBJ1-1; D is unresolved. V was clipped by 2 bases and J by 0 bases, with 4 bases between them. This CDR3 region has 13 residues. Germline V CDR1 and CDR2: KGHSH, LQKENI.

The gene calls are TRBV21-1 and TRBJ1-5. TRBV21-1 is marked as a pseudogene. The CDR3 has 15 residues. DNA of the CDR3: TGTGCCAGCAGCAACCTAGACAAGGGAGATCAGCCCCAGCATTTT. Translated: CASSNLDKGDQPQHF.

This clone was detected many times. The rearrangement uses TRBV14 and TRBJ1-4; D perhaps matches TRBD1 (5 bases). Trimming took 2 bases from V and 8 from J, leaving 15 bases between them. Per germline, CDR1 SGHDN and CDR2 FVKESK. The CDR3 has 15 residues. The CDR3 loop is CASSQIGRAKEKLFF. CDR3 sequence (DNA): TGTGCCAGCAGCCAAATCGGCAGGGCAAAGGAAAAACTGTTTTTT.

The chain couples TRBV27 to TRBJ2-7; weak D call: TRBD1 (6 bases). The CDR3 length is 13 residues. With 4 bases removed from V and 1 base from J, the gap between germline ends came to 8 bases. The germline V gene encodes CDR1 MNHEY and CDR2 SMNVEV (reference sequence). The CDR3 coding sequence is TGTGCCAGCAGTTATGGGACATCCTACGAGCAGTACTTC. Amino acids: CASSYGTSYEQYF.

In DNA form, the CDR3 reads TGTGCCAGCAGATCAACGTCGACCAGCGGTCAGCAGTTCTTC. Its protein product is CASRSTSTSGQQFF. The chain links TRBV7-2 to TRBJ2-1; maybe TRBD2 (5 bases). Germline CDR1 is SGHTA and CDR2 is FQGNSA. Trimming stripped 6 bases from V and 11 bases from J, with 20 bases between. The CDR3 has 14 amino acids.

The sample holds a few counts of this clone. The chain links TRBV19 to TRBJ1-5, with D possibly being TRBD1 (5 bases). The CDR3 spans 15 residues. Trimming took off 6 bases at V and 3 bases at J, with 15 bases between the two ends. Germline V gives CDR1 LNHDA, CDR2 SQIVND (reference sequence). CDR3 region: CASSPQGGTNQPQHF. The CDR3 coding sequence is TGTGCCAGTAGCCCCCAGGGCGGTACCAATCAGCCCCAGCATTTT.

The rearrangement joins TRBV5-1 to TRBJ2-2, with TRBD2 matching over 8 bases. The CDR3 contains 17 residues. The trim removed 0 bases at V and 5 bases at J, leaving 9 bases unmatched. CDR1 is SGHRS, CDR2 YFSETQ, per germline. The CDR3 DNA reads TGCGCCAGCAGCTTGGGTCCCGGGAGGGCCCTGACCGGGGAGCTGTTTTTT. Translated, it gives CASSLGPGRALTGELFF.

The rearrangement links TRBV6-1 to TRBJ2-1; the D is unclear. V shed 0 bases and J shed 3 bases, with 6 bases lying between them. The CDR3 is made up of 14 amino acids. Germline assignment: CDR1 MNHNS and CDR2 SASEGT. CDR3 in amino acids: CASSEAANYNEQFF. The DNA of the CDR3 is TGTGCCAGCAGTGAAGCGGCCAACTACAATGAGCAGTTCTTC.

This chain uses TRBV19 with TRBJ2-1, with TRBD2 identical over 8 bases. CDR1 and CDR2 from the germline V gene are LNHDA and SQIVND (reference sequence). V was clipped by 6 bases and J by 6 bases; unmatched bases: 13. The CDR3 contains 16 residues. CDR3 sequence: CASSEGGGPKGNEQFF. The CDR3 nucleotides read TGTGCCAGTAGCGAGGGCGGGGGGCCTAAAGGCAATGAGCAGTTCTTC. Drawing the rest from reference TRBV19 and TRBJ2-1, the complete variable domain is DGGITQSPKYLFRKEGQNVTLSCEQNLNHDAMYWYRQDPGQGLRLIYYSQIVNDFQKGDIAEGYSVSREKKESFPLTVTSAQKNPTAFYLCASSEGGGPKGNEQFFGPGTRLTVL.

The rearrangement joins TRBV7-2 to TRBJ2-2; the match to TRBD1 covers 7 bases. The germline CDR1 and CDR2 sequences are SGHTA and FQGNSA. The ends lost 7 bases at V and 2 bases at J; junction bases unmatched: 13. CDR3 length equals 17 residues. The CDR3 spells CASTIGSQGTNTGELFF. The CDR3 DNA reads TGTGCCAGCACCATAGGATCACAGGGGACAAACACCGGGGAGCTGTTTTTT.